Below, 32 T cell receptor beta chains from the same sample are listed, as sequenced in a study of cytomegalovirus exposure and HLA in healthy donors. Use of 60 Vbeta and 13 Jbeta primers characterized the PCR. Measured with immunoSEQ multiplex PCR; TCRdb has only the in-frame clones, and not every one. The data hold roughly 200,000 clones, with approximately 80% observed a single time. The sequencing sample was made of PBMCs. Every receptor here comes from a man aged 25-45 years in good health and CMV-seronegative.

This clone was counted only a few times. The chain employs TRBV18 and TRBJ2-1; D may be TRBD1 (6 bases). CDR3 length: 13 residues. Per the germline V gene, CDR1 is KGHSH and CDR2 is LQKENI. V was trimmed by 1 base and J by 8 bases, leaving 9 bases between them. DNA for the CDR3: TGTGCCAGCTCACCACAGGACAGCGATGAGCAGTTCTTC. As protein: CASSPQDSDEQFF.

The chain links TRBV28 to TRBJ2-7; 10 bases agree with TRBD1. Germline V gene data show CDR1 as MDHEN and CDR2 as SYDVKM. The ends lost 2 bases at V and 2 bases at J; junction bases unmatched: 6. The CDR3 covers 16 residues. CDR3 sequence: CASSLPGQGPTYEQYF. The CDR3 nucleotides read TGTGCCAGCAGTTTACCGGGACAGGGGCCTACCTACGAGCAGTACTTC.

This chain uses TRBV2 with TRBJ2-5; 8 bases fit TRBD2. CDR1 and CDR2 from the germline V gene are SNHLY and FYNNEI. The CDR3 sequence is 12 residues long. The ends lost 10 bases at V and 4 bases at J; junction bases unmatched: 5. The CDR3, as DNA: TGTGCCACACGGGGGGGCCGAGAGACCCAGTACTTC. It codes for CATRGGRETQYF.

V gene TRBV5-1 combines with J gene TRBJ2-7; tentative D call: TRBD2 (6 bases). The V end lost 3 bases, the J end lost 6 bases, and 10 bases lay between the germline ends. Germline CDR1 and CDR2: SGHRS and YFSETQ. The CDR3 length is 12 residues. For the CDR3, the DNA is TGCGCCAGCAGCTCCACAGCGGGCGAGCAGTACTTC. This gives the protein CASSSTAGEQYF.

The J gene is TRBJ2-5, the V gene TRBV9, with D possibly matching TRBD2 (5 bases). Germline V gene lookup returns CDR1 SGDLS and CDR2 YYNGEE. V shed 0 bases and J shed 5 bases, with 11 bases lying between them. The CDR3 extends over 14 amino acids. CDR3 region: CASSVELGTETQYF. CDR3 coding DNA: TGTGCCAGCAGCGTAGAACTAGGAACCGAGACCCAGTACTTC. Full variable domain (missing parts from reference TRBV9 and TRBJ2-5): DSGVTQTPKHLITATGQRVTLRCSPRSGDLSVYWYQQSLDQGLQFLIQYYNGEERAKGNILERFSAQQFPDLHSELNLSSLELGDSALYFCASSVELGTETQYFGPGTRLLVL.

At least ten counts were recorded for this clone. This rearrangement joins TRBV5-4 to TRBJ1-2, with D possibly TRBD1 on 6 matching bases. Between the trimmed V and J ends, which lost 7 bases and 5 bases, there was a span of 18 bases. The CDR3 is 14 amino acids. CDR1 is SGHNT, CDR2 YYREEE, per germline (reference sequence). In DNA, the CDR3 is TGTGCCAGCTCACAGTTGGGGACACTTTATGGCTACACCTTC. Its translation: CASSQLGTLYGYTF.

The chain joins TRBV19 to TRBJ1-3; 7 bases align to TRBD1. The CDR3 has 18 residues. V shed 3 bases, J shed 1 base, and the junction held 12 bases outside the gene matches. CDR1 is LNHDA, CDR2 SQIVND, per germline (reference sequence). In DNA form, the CDR3 reads TGTGCCAGTAGTATCCCTAGGGACAGCAGAACATCTGGAAACACCATATATTTT. Its translation is CASSIPRDSRTSGNTIYF.

The genes are TRBV28 and TRBJ2-1; 7 nucleotides line up with TRBD2. The CDR3 has 13 amino acids. Germline loops: CDR1 MDHEN, CDR2 SYDVKM. The ends lost 5 bases at V and 5 bases at J; junction bases unmatched: 3. CDR3 DNA: TGTGCCAGCAGTCCAGCGGGGCACAATGAGCAGTTCTTC. Its translation: CASSPAGHNEQFF.

The V call is TRBV16, the J call TRBJ2-1; 7 bases agree with TRBD2. Germline values: CDR1 KGHSY, CDR2 FQNENV. V lost 4 bases to trimming and J lost 7 bases; unmatched junction nucleotides: 10. The CDR3 is made up of 15 amino acids. CDR3: CASSPGTTIGNEQFF. In DNA form, the CDR3 reads TGTGCCAGCAGCCCCGGGACTACCATAGGTAATGAGCAGTTCTTC.

V gene TRBV18 combines with J gene TRBJ1-3; a weak D match, TRBD1 (5 bases). The CDR3 consists of 16 residues. V dropped 2 bases and J dropped 0 bases, with 11 bases sitting between them. CDR1 is KGHSH, CDR2 LQKENI, per germline. In DNA form, the CDR3 reads TGTGCCAGCTCACCAACTTGGGGCAGCTCTGGAAACACCATATATTTT. It yields the protein CASSPTWGSSGNTIYF.

This clone was detected once. The rearrangement links TRBV27 to TRBJ1-6; D uncertain. The V end was cut by 5 bases, the J end by 0 bases, with 17 bases between. CDR3 length: 18 amino acids. Looked up from germline, CDR1 is MNHEY and CDR2 is SMNVEV (reference sequence). The DNA for the CDR3 is TGTGCCAGCAGTAACTCAAGACCGGGGAGCTCCTATAATTCACCCCTCCACTTT. Translating gives CASSNSRPGSSYNSPLHF.

The chain joins TRBV28 to TRBJ2-2; the D gene is possibly TRBD1 (5 bases). The CDR3 contains 11 residues. CDR1 and CDR2 (germline): MDHEN, SYDVKM. The V and J ends lost 5 bases and 11 bases respectively, with 9 bases between them. Written as DNA, the CDR3 is TGTGCCAGCAGTCTCCAGGGAGAGCTGTTTTTT. This codes for CASSLQGELFF. The full variable domain, its missing parts supplied by reference TRBV28 and TRBJ2-2, is DVKVTQSSRYLVKRTGEKVFLECVQDMDHENMFWYRQDPGLGLRLIYFSYDVKMKEKGDIPEGYSVSREKKERFSLILESASTNQTSMYLCASSLQGELFFGEGSRLTVL.

This clone has more than one count but fewer than ten. The genes are TRBV9 and TRBJ1-1; D is perhaps TRBD1 (5 bases). CDR3 length equals 15 residues. Trimming pared 0 bases from V and 3 bases from J, leaving 12 bases between. Germline loops: CDR1 SGDLS, CDR2 YYNGEE. In DNA, the CDR3 is TGTGCCAGCAGCGTAGGGACCCTAGGGGACACTGAAGCTTTCTTT. It specifies CASSVGTLGDTEAFF.

The CDR3 sequence: CASSLGGYGNQPQHF. The CDR3 nucleotides are TGTGCCAGCAGCTTAGGGGGCTATGGGAATCAGCCCCAGCATTTT. V is TRBV13 and J is TRBJ1-5; D unresolved. In germline, CDR1 is PRHDT, CDR2 FYEKMQ (reference sequence). This CDR3 contains 15 residues. The V gene lost 0 bases and the J gene lost 4 bases, with 10 bases spanning the gap.

Only one count was recorded for this clone. One end of the junction does not line up with germline, which may come from a read error. The J gene is TRBJ1-5, the V gene TRBV28, with D tentatively TRBD1 (5 bases). This CDR3 has 13 amino acids. Germline CDR1 reads MDHEN; CDR2 reads SYDVKM. The chain's CDR3 is CASSFDSSQPQHF. CDR3 nucleotides: TGTGCCAGCAGTTTCGACAGCAGTCAGCCCCAGCATTTT.

The V and J genes are TRBV9 and TRBJ2-3; D might be TRBD2 (6 bases). The CDR3 sequence is 17 residues long. Per germline, CDR1 SGDLS and CDR2 YYNGEE. V lost 4 bases, J lost 2 bases, and 20 bases lay in between. The CDR3 is CASSRDVGTFSTDTQYF. CDR3 nucleotides: TGTGCCAGCAGCAGAGATGTCGGGACTTTCTCCACAGATACGCAGTATTTT.

The chain carries TRBV19 and TRBJ1-2; D might be TRBD1 (5 bases). The CDR3 has 12 amino acids. Between the trimmed V and J ends, which lost 7 bases and 8 bases, there was a span of 14 bases. The germline V gene has CDR1 LNHDA and CDR2 SQIVND (reference sequence). The CDR3 region has the DNA TGTGCCAGTACCCCCAGGGAGGGGGGCTACACCTTC. It encodes CASTPREGGYTF.

The chain employs TRBV13 and TRBJ2-5; no reliable D call. TRBJ2-7 matches the DNA end more closely, so the J call is doubtful. The germline V gene has CDR1 PRHDT and CDR2 FYEKMQ (reference sequence). The CDR3 totals 14 residues. The CDR3 protein is CASSPNAQSYEQYF. CDR3 nucleotides: TGTGCCAGCAGCCCGAACGCACAGAGCTACGAGCAGTACTTC.

The genes are TRBV18 and TRBJ2-1, with D possibly being TRBD2 (6 bases). Germline CDR1 is KGHSH and CDR2 is LQKENI. There are 15 residues in the CDR3. Trimming cost V 6 bases and J 6 bases, with 18 bases left between them. The CDR3 protein is CASSLFAEGLNEQFF. The CDR3 DNA is TGTGCCAGCTCCCTCTTCGCGGAGGGGCTCAATGAGCAGTTCTTC.

The chain couples TRBV19 to TRBJ1-2; D is undetermined. Trimming removed 1 base from V and 9 bases from J, with 21 bases in between. From germline, CDR1 is LNHDA and CDR2 SQIVND (reference sequence). The CDR3 is made up of 16 amino acids. DNA for the CDR3: TGTGCCAGTAGTATAGTCGGCGGGTCCCAAAGGAAGAGCTACACCTTC. It yields the protein CASSIVGGSQRKSYTF.

The chain is built from TRBV20-1 and TRBJ1-1; D unresolved. V was clipped by 5 bases and J by 8 bases, with 9 bases between them. CDR1 is DFQATT and CDR2 is SNEGSKA in the germline V gene (reference sequence). The CDR3 has 10 residues. The chain's CDR3 is CSALLQEAFF. In nucleotides, the CDR3 is TGCAGTGCTCTGTTACAAGAAGCTTTCTTT.

This clone appeared many times. The chain carries TRBV10-2 and TRBJ1-1, with TRBD1 matching over 9 bases. Germline assignment: CDR1 WSHSY and CDR2 SAAADI. The length of the CDR3 is 15 residues. Trimming cost V 0 bases and J 6 bases; bases outside gene matches: 5. The DNA for the CDR3 is TGCGCCAGCAGTGAGTCGGGGGACAGGGACGCTGAAGCTTTCTTT. It specifies CASSESGDRDAEAFF.

The chain is built from TRBV27 and TRBJ2-5; 8 bases are a match to TRBD2. The CDR3 runs 14 residues. Germline V gives CDR1 MNHEY, CDR2 SMNVEV (reference sequence). Trimming cost V 5 bases and J 4 bases; bases outside gene matches: 6. The CDR3 region has the DNA TGTGCCAGCAGTCCCGGGGGGGCCGGAGAGACCCAGTACTTC. Protein sequence: CASSPGGAGETQYF.

The chain recombines TRBV6-1 with TRBJ2-2; the match to TRBD1 covers 7 bases. The length of the CDR3 is 15 residues. The V gene end was trimmed by 6 bases and the J gene end by 1 base; junction bases not matched to a gene: 5. The germline V gene has CDR1 MNHNS and CDR2 SASEGT. Here the CDR3 reads CASRPGQENTGELFF. For the CDR3, the DNA is TGTGCCAGCAGACCAGGACAGGAGAACACCGGGGAGCTGTTTTTT.

The CDR3 spells CASSTRQGAFTGELFF. The CDR3 bases are TGTGCCAGTAGTACGAGACAGGGGGCGTTCACCGGGGAGCTGTTTTTT. This chain connects TRBV19 to TRBJ2-2; TRBD1 matches at 10 bases. The CDR3 length is 16 residues. V lost 4 bases and J lost 4; bases outside the gene matches: 6. The germline V gene has CDR1 LNHDA and CDR2 SQIVND (reference sequence).

The chain has TRBV7-9 and TRBJ2-1; 8 bases line up with TRBD2. The CDR3 is 16 amino acids. The V and J ends lost 5 bases and 0 bases, in that order; junction bases with no gene match: 6. The germline V gene encodes CDR1 SEHNR and CDR2 FQNEAQ (reference sequence). The chain's CDR3 is CASSHLAGSSYNEQFF. The CDR3 DNA reads as TGTGCCAGCAGCCATTTAGCGGGGAGCTCCTACAATGAGCAGTTCTTC.

Only a few counts were recorded for this clone. The rearrangement joins TRBV7-2 to TRBJ1-5; 8 bases map to TRBD1. The V segment lost 5 bases and the J segment 2 bases; nucleotides outside the gene matches: 5. Germline V gene sequence: CDR1 SGHTA, CDR2 FQGNSA. CDR3 size: 15 residues. The CDR3 loop reads CASSPQGAGNQPQHF. CDR3 nucleotides: TGTGCCAGCAGCCCTCAGGGGGCCGGCAATCAGCCCCAGCATTTT.

The chain employs TRBV6-5 and TRBJ2-2; a possible D gene is TRBD1 (6 bases). Germline V gene lookup returns CDR1 MNHEY and CDR2 SVGAGI. CDR3 size: 14 residues. Trimming shortened V by 6 bases and J by 2 bases, and 10 bases separated the two germline ends. The CDR3 loop reads CASRRQENTGELFF. In nucleotides, the CDR3 is TGTGCCAGCAGACGACAGGAAAACACCGGGGAGCTGTTTTTT.

DNA for the CDR3: TGTGCCAGCATGGACAGGGAGGGATATTCGAACACTGAAGCTTTCTTT. Encoded protein: CASMDREGYSNTEAFF. The V call is TRBV7-9, the J call TRBJ1-1; 8 bases fit TRBD1. This CDR3 spans 16 amino acids. J gave up 1 base and V 7 bases, and 11 bases lay outside the gene matches. From germline, CDR1 is SEHNR and CDR2 FQNEAQ (reference sequence).

This clone was seen once. The V gene is TRBV10-2, the J gene TRBJ1-6; 7 nucleotides match TRBD1. Germline CDR1 reads WSHSY; CDR2 reads SAAADI. The V gene end was trimmed by 5 bases and the J gene end by 1 base; junction bases not matched to a gene: 2. The CDR3 is made up of 15 amino acids. CDR3 nucleotide sequence: TGCGCCAGCAGTTCGACAGGGTCCTATAATTCACCCCTCCACTTT. As protein: CASSSTGSYNSPLHF.

The rearrangement uses TRBV2 and TRBJ2-1, with TRBD1 matching over 8 bases. CDR3 size: 13 residues. Germline assignment: CDR1 SNHLY and CDR2 FYNNEI. V trimming: 5 bases; J trimming: 7 bases; junction bases outside the gene matches: 4. CDR3 in DNA: TGTGCCAGCAGTCGGACAGGGCCAAATGAGCAGTTCTTC. Protein: CASSRTGPNEQFF.

The chain has TRBV19 and TRBJ1-4; 7 positions agree with TRBD1. The CDR3 spans 15 residues. Per the germline V gene, CDR1 is LNHDA and CDR2 is SQIVND (reference sequence). V lost 2 bases and J lost 7; bases outside the gene matches: 7. CDR3 nucleotide sequence: TGTGCCAGTAGTATAACGGGACAGCTCGGTGAAAAACTGTTTTTT. As protein: CASSITGQLGEKLFF.